This section outlines one T cell receptor beta chain sequence together with its context. A much larger clone sits a single nucleotide away, making a read error possible. For blood RNA, unsorted whole blood served as the source, and germline DNA was extracted too. TCR beta cDNA came from roughly 0.45 ug total RNA, primed with a constant-region primer. Amplification in three nested multiplex PCR rounds with slightly modified ARM-PCR gave rise to TCR beta libraries. The opening two PCR rounds, approximately 10 cycles each, paired TRBV1-TRBV30 forward primers with a C-beta reverse primer. TCRdb processed the multiplex PCR reads anew with MiXCR; each CDR3 protein has one entry. The table has about 330,000 distinct CDR3 sequences, roughly 61% seen once. The data were obtained in a study of tumor-infiltrating lymphocytes in primary liver carcinoma. Per germline, CDR1 MNHEY and CDR2 SVGEGT. The CDR3 totals 15 residues. V was pared by 5 bases and J by 6 bases, with 18 bases between.

The sequenced sample was peripheral blood. The V call is TRBV6-2 or TRBV6-3, the J call TRBJ2-3; D possibly corresponds to TRBD2 (5 bases). This TCR was recovered from a man aged 40-55 years with primary liver carcinoma and hepatitis B virus infection. The CDR3 protein is CASSRPRTSGDTQYF. The CDR3 DNA sequence: TGTGCCAGCAGTAGACCCAGGACTTCCGGGGATACGCAGTATTTT.